Below, one T cell receptor beta chain is given with its context. Its antigen remains unidentified. PCR was performed a second time for about 6 to 12 cycles using a sample-barcoded 5' primer and a J-beta primer mix. TCRdb ran MiXCR on the 5' RACE reads and lists one entry per CDR3 protein. The data show 2 million or so distinct CDR3 sequences, 49% seen once. These data originate in a study of blood T cells in healthy people across ages. General study results and limits: Age brought a roughly linear fall in TCR beta diversity measured per million T cells.

Germline loops: CDR1 SQVTM, CDR2 ANQGSEA. V shed 2 bases, J shed 4 bases, and the junction held 7 bases outside the gene matches. CDR3 length: 14 residues. Donors gave roughly 10 milliliters of peripheral blood apiece. Each sample provided at least 5 micrograms of extracted total RNA. The sequence came from a woman aged 35 to 49 in good health. The rearrangement joins TRBV29-1 to TRBJ1-2; TRBD1 matches 7 bases. The sample was blood. CDR3 coding DNA: TGCAGCGTTGAACGGGGAGGGGGCGGCTATGGCTACACCTTC. The encoded protein is CSVERGGGGYGYTF.